This is a list of T cell receptor beta chains from one sample in a study of cytomegalovirus exposure and HLA in healthy donors. TCRdb's table, derived via immunoSEQ multiplex PCR, lists solely in-frame clones and lacks some. Of 300,000 to 400,000 clones in the sample, around 90% were seen once. The sample comprised PBMCs. These receptors all come from a man aged 25-45 years in good health and CMV-seronegative. The CDR3 runs from the conserved cysteine through the conserved F or W. A D gene is named only where the DNA matches it firmly. Some rows mark clone size as missing; the rest say once, few, many or name a class of expanded clone.

d_gene: NA
v_gene: TRBV6-6
abundance: NA
j_gene: TRBJ1-2
CDR3aa: CASSVTGSDYGYTF
CDR3nt: TGTGCCAGCAGCGTGACGGGGTCCGACTATGGCTACACCTTC

d_gene: TRBD1
v_gene: TRBV27
abundance: NA
j_gene: TRBJ2-5
CDR3aa: CASSLDRTSWSQYF
CDR3nt: TGTGCCAGCAGCCTGGACAGGACCTCCTGGTCCCAGTACTTC

d_gene: TRBD1
v_gene: TRBV4-1
abundance: NA
j_gene: TRBJ1-6
CDR3aa: CASSLQRTGASSYNSPLHF
CDR3nt: TGCGCCAGCAGCCTACAGCGGACAGGGGCGAGCTCCTATAATTCACCCCTCCACTTT

d_gene: NA
v_gene: TRBV6-1
abundance: NA
j_gene: TRBJ2-7
CDR3aa: CASTFQKSYEQYF
CDR3nt: TGTGCCAGCACCTTTCAGAAGTCCTACGAGCAGTACTTC

d_gene: NA
v_gene: TRBV10-3
abundance: NA
j_gene: TRBJ2-5
CDR3aa: CAISFRGADGETQYF
CDR3nt: TGTGCCATCAGTTTCAGGGGGGCGGATGGAGAGACCCAGTACTTC

d_gene: NA
v_gene: TRBV15
abundance: once
j_gene: TRBJ1-1
CDR3aa: CATSRDRIRVNTEAFF
CDR3nt: TGTGCCACCAGCAGAGATCGCATCAGGGTAAACACTGAAGCTTTCTTT

d_gene: NA
v_gene: TRBV25-1
abundance: NA
j_gene: TRBJ2-5
CDR3aa: CASSEGAGETQYF
CDR3nt: TGTGCCAGCAGTGAGGGGGCAGGGGAGACCCAGTACTTC

d_gene: NA
v_gene: TRBV14
abundance: NA
j_gene: TRBJ1-2
CDR3aa: CASSQKDSSFYGYTF
CDR3nt: TGTGCCAGCAGCCAAAAGGACAGTTCCTTCTATGGCTACACCTTC

d_gene: TRBD1
v_gene: TRBV10-1
abundance: many
j_gene: TRBJ1-1
CDR3aa: CASSDDRERRAFF
CDR3nt: TGCGCCAGCAGTGACGACAGGGAGCGTCGAGCTTTCTTT

d_gene: TRBD1
v_gene: TRBV7-9
abundance: NA
j_gene: TRBJ1-5
CDR3aa: CASSWGTGGSNQPQHF
CDR3nt: TGTGCCAGCAGCTGGGGGACAGGTGGTAGCAATCAGCCCCAGCATTTT

d_gene: TRBD1
v_gene: TRBV10-3
abundance: NA
j_gene: TRBJ2-5
CDR3aa: CAISEGTVGGETQYF
CDR3nt: TGTGCCATCAGTGAAGGGACAGTTGGGGGAGAGACCCAGTACTTC

d_gene: NA
v_gene: TRBV4-1
abundance: NA
j_gene: TRBJ2-7
CDR3aa: CASSQDHPGLPYEQYF
CDR3nt: TGCGCCAGCAGCCAAGATCATCCGGGACTTCCCTACGAGCAGTACTTC

d_gene: TRBD2
v_gene: TRBV11-2
abundance: NA
j_gene: TRBJ2-3
CDR3aa: CASRETSGGSDTQYF
CDR3nt: TGTGCCAGCAGGGAGACTAGCGGGGGGTCAGATACGCAGTATTTT

d_gene: NA
v_gene: TRBV2
abundance: NA
j_gene: TRBJ1-5
CDR3aa: CASSSGFYSRQHF
CDR3nt: TGTGCCAGCAGTTCGGGATTCTATAGTCGCCAGCATTTT

d_gene: NA
v_gene: TRBV6-4
abundance: once
j_gene: TRBJ2-2
CDR3aa: CASSKIADTGELFF
CDR3nt: TGTGCCAGCAGTAAAATAGCGGACACCGGGGAGCTGTTTTTT

d_gene: TRBD2
v_gene: TRBV2
abundance: once
j_gene: TRBJ2-1
CDR3aa: CASRRTSGGLLYRNNEQFF
CDR3nt: TGTGCCAGCAGGCGGACTAGCGGGGGGCTCCTTTATCGGAACAATGAGCAGTTCTTC

d_gene: NA
v_gene: TRBV19
abundance: NA
j_gene: TRBJ2-7
CDR3aa: CASSIDGQVKTYEQYF
CDR3nt: TGTGCCAGTAGTATAGACGGCCAGGTCAAGACCTACGAGCAGTACTTC